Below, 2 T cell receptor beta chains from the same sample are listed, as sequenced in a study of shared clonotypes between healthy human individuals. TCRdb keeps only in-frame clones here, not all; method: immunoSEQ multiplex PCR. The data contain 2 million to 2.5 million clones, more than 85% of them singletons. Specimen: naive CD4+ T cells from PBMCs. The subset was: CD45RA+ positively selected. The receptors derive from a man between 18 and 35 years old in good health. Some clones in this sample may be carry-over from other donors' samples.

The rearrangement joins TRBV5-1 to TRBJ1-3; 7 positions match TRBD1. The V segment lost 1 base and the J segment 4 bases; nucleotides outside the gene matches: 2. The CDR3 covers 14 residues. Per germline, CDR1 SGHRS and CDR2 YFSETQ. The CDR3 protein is CASSLTGDGNTIYF. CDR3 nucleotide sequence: TGCGCCAGCAGCTTGACAGGGGACGGAAACACCATATATTTT.

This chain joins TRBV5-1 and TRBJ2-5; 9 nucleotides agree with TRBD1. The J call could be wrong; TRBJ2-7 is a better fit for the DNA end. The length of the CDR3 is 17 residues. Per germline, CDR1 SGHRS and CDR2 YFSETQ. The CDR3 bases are TGCGCCAGCAGCTCCCCGGGCCGACAGGGGGTACTCTACGAGCAGTACTTC. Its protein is CASSSPGRQGVLYEQYF.